This T cell receptor beta chain came from a study of T cells in Graves' hyperthyroidism and ophthalmopathy. The source material, RNA transcripts, was used to amplify TCR beta CDR3 regions. HTBI primers were used for first-round RT-PCR of the TCR CDR3. TCRdb re-called the multiplex PCR reads through MiXCR, storing one row per CDR3 protein. The sample contains about 720,000 distinct CDR3 sequences, about 19% of which appear only once. The CDR3 extends over 16 amino acids. With 1 base clipped from V and 5 bases from J, the junction kept 4 bases outside the gene matches. The V gene's germline CDR1 is LGHNT and CDR2 FRNRAP. Each patient was aged 18 to 65 and had newly diagnosed hyperthyroidism of under 2 months' duration. Not enrolled were patients with uncontrolled infection, other autoimmune disease, pregnancy or lactation. Orbital computed tomography and thyroid ultrasound, together with serum TRAb and thyroxine and clinical symptoms, were used for diagnoses.

Sequences were obtained from blood. The source of this sequence is a woman aged 50 to 60 with Graves' hyperthyroidism that later progressed to Graves' ophthalmopathy. The J gene is TRBJ2-2, the V gene TRBV12-5; 10 positions match TRBD2. This CDR3 reads CASGLELAGVTGELFF. DNA for the CDR3: TGTGCTAGTGGTTTGGAGCTAGCGGGGGTAACCGGGGAGCTGTTTTTT.